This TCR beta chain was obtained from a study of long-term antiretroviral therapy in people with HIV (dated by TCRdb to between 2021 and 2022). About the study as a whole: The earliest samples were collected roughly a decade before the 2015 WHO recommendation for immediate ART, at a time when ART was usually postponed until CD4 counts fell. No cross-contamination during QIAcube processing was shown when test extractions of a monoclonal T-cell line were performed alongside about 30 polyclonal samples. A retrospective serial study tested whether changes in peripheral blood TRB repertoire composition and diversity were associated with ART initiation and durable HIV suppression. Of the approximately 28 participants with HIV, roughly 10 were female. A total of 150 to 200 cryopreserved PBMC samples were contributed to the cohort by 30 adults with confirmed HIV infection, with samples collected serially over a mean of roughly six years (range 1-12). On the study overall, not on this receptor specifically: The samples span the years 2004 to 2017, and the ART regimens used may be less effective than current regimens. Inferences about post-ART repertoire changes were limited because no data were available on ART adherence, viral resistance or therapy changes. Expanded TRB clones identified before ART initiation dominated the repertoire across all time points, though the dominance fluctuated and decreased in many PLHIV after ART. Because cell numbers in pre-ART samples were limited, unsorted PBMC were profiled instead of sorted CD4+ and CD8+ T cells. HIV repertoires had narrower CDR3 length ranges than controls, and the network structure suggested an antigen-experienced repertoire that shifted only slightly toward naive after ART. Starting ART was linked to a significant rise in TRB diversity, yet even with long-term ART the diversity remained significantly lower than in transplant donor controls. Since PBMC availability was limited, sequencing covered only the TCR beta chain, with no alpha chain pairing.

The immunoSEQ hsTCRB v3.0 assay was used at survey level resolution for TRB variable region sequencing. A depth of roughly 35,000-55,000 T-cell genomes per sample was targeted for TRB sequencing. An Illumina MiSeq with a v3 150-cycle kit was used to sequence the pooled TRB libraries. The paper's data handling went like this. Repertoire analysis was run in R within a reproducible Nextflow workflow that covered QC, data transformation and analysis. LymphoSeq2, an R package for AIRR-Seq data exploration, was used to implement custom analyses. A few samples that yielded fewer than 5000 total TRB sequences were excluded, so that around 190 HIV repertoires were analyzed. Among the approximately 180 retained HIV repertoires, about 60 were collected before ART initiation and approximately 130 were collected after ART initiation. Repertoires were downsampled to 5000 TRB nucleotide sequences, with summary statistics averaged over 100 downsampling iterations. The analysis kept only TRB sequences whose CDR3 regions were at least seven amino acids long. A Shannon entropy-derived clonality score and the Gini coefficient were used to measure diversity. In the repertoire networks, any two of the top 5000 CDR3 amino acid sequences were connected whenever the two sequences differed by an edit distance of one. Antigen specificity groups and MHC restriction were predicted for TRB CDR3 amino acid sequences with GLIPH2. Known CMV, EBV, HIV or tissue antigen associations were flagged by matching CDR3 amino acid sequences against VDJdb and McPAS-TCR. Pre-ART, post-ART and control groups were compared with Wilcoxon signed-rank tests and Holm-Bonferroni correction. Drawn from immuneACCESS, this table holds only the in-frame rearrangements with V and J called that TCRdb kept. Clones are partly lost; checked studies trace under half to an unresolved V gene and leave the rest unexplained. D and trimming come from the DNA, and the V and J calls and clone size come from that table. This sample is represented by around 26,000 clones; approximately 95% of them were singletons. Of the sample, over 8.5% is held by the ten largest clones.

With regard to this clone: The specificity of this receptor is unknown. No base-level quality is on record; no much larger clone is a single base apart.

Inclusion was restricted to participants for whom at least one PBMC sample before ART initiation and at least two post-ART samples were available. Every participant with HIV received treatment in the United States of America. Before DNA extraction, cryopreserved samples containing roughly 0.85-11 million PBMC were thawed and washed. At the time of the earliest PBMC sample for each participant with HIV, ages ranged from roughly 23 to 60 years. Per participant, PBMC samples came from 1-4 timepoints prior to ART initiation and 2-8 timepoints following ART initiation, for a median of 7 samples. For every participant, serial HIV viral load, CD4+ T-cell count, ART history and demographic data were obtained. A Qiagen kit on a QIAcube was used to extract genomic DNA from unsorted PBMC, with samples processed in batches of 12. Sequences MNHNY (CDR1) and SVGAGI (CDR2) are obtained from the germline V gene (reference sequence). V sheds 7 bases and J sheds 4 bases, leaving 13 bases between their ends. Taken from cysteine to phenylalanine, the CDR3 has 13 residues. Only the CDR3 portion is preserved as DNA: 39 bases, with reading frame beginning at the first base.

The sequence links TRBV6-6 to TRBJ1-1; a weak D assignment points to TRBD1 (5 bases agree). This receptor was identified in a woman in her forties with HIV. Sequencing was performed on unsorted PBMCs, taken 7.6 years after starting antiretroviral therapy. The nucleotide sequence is TGTGCCAGCAAGACAGCGGTGGGCACTGAAGCTTTCTTT. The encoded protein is CASKTAVGTEAFF.